This TCR beta chain was sequenced in a study of control samples from healthy donors and cancer patients. V was cut by 7 bases and J by 1 base, with 10 bases left in between. The CDR3 length is 13 residues. CDR1 is ENHRY, CDR2 SYGVKD, per germline. Here immunoSEQ multiplex PCR was the method, and the copy in TCRdb shows in-frame clones only, minus some. The sample includes about 86,000 clones, approximately 94% seen only once; the top ten take approximately 4.8%. The receptor was isolated from a woman aged 18-29 years in good health. The rearrangement links TRBV10-3 to TRBJ1-1; D not resolved. Sequencing input: blood. This chain's CDR3 is CAITSNTNTEAFF. The CDR3 bases are TGTGCCATCACATCTAACACGAACACTGAAGCTTTCTTT.